A single sample gave rise to the 4 T cell receptor beta chains below, sequenced in a study of Ad26.COV2.S vaccination and SARS-CoV-2 variants. The protocol was immunoSEQ multiplex PCR, while the TCRdb copy is restricted to in-frame clones and leaves out a portion. The sample shows about 400,000 clones, 83% of them seen only once. Treatment meaning: some 19 received Ad26.COV2.S at low or high dose, single or two shots; a few received placebo; per-sample allocation not given. At day 63 after the first vaccine or placebo injection, samples were drawn. This specimen consisted of peripheral blood, obtained in a trial of Ad26.COV2.S vaccine versus placebo. These receptors came from a person between 18 and 60 years old who received the Ad26.COV2.S COVID-19 vaccine or a placebo.

The chain couples TRBV4-1 to TRBJ2-6, with TRBD1 identical over 8 bases. CDR3 length: 14 amino acids. V lost 11 bases, J lost 4 bases, and 7 bases stayed unmatched. CDR1 and CDR2 from the germline V gene are MGHRA and YSYEKL. The chain's CDR3 is CAAQGAGGANVLTF. The CDR3 DNA is TGCGCCGCTCAGGGGGCGGGAGGGGCCAACGTCCTGACTTTC.

The chain uses TRBV18 and TRBJ2-7; 8 positions match TRBD1. CDR3 length: 14 residues. The V segment lost 3 bases and the J segment 6 bases; nucleotides outside the gene matches: 7. Germline loops: CDR1 KGHSH, CDR2 LQKENI. The CDR3 region has the DNA TGTGCCAGCTCACCCGACAGGGGACCTTTCGAGCAGTACTTC. It translates to CASSPDRGPFEQYF.

This chain links TRBV21-1 with TRBJ1-6; the table calls TRBD1, which could not be checked here. TRBV21-1 is classified as a pseudogene. The CDR3 covers 21 residues. The CDR3 reads CANRNSTFIIGGTGYNSPLHF. The CDR3 coding sequence is TGTGCCAACCGGAACTCGACCTTTATTATCGGTGGGACAGGGTATAATTCACCCCTCCACTTT.

J is TRBJ1-2 and V is TRBV6-2 or TRBV6-3; D not certain. V dropped 6 bases and J dropped 5 bases, with 16 bases sitting between them. The CDR3 contains 14 residues. The germline CDR1 and CDR2 sequences are MNHEY and SVGEGT. The CDR3 protein is CASSLRTSEYGYTF. The CDR3 DNA reads as TGTGCCAGCAGCCTACGGACGTCAGAATATGGCTACACCTTC.